This T cell receptor beta chain appears in the sequencing data of a study of graft-versus-host responses after intestinal transplantation. Study overall: Each of the recipients got a multivisceral, liver-intestinal, or isolated intestinal transplant. Uniformly, recipients were administered anti-thymocyte globulin induction with subsequent tacrolimus and steroids for two to three years. Points from the study as a whole: High graft-versus-host to host-versus-graft clonal ratios were seen in allografts of patients with graft-donor T cell macrochimerism.

This table comes from immunoSEQ multiplex PCR, and its TCRdb copy is limited to in-frame clones, with some not included. The sample shows tens of thousands of clones, around 93% of them seen only once. The CDR3 runs to 15 residues. The germline CDR1 and CDR2 sequences are MNHNS and SASEGT. Details on this clone: The antigen is unknown. One junction end does not reproduce the germline sequence, and a read error may be involved. Within the sample, other DNA sequences also encode this same CDR3.

J is TRBJ1-4 and V is TRBV6-1; possibly TRBD1 for D (5 bases). The sequence derives from a human donor who was the organ donor for an intestinal transplant. The sequencing used unstimulated CD4+ T cells sorted from spleen or lymph node cells, collected before transplant. The CDR3 spells CASSELAGTSEKLFF. Written as DNA, the CDR3 is TGCGCCAGCAGTGAACTGGCAGGGACCTCCGAAAAACTGTTTTTT.